This T cell receptor beta chain was captured by sequencing in a study of post-analysis software for immune sequencing data. Study overall: Disease courses included relapsing-remitting, secondary progressive and progressive-relapsing multiple sclerosis.

Researchers reported that TCR beta cDNA libraries carried unique molecular identifiers. TCRdb itself ran the PCR reads through MiXCR, one entry per CDR3 protein. Of about 560,000 distinct CDR3 sequences listed, about 40% are singletons. Study-level results: F-measure co-clustering was strong for batch-matched samples. Roughly 5 TRBV segments were significantly more frequent in patients than in controls. TRBV5-6, TRBV5-1 and TRBV20-1 were among these segments. Normalized Chao1 diversity was significantly reduced in patients versus controls.

Trimming cost V 5 bases and J 3 bases, with 16 bases left between them. CDR1 is MNHEY and CDR2 is SVGEGT in the germline V gene. The CDR3 extends over 15 amino acids. As for this clonotype: Antigen unknown.

The material sequenced was blood. This clonotype was sampled from a girl aged 10-17 years with multiple sclerosis. The chain uses TRBV6-2 or TRBV6-3 and TRBJ1-1, with D hard to call. The CDR3 is CASSTSPGWYTEAFF. DNA of the CDR3: TGTGCCAGCAGTACCTCCCCAGGATGGTACACTGAAGCTTTCTTT.